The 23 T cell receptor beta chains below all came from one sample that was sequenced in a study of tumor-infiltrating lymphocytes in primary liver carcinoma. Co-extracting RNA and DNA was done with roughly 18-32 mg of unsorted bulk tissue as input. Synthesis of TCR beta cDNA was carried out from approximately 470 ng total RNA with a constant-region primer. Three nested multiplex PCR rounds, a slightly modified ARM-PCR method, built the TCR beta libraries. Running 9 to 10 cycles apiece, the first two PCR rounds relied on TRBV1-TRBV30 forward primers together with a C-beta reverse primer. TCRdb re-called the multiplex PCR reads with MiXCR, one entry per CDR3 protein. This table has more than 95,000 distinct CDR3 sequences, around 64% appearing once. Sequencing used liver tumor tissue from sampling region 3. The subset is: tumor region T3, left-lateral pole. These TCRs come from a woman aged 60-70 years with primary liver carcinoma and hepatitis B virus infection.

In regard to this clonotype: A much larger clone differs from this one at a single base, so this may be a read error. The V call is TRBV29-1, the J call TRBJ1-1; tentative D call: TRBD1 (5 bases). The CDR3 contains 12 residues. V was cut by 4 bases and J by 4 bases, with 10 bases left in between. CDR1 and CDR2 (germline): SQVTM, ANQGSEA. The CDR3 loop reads CSVGQLSTEAFF. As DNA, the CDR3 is TGCAGCGTTGGACAGTTGAGCACTGAAGCTTTCTTT.

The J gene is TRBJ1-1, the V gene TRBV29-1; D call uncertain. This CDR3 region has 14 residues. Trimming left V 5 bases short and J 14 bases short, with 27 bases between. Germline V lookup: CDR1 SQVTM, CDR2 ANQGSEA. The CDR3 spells CSVIEQPQNTEVFF. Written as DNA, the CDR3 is TGCAGCGTTATAGAACAGCCTCAGAACACTGAAGTCTTCTTT.

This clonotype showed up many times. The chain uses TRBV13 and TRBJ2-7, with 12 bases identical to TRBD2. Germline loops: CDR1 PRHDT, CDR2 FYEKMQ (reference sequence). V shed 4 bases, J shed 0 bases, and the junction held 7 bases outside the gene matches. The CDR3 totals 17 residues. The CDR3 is CASSSTGLAGYSYEQYF. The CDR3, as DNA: TGTGCCAGCAGCTCCACTGGACTAGCGGGATACTCCTACGAGCAGTACTTC.

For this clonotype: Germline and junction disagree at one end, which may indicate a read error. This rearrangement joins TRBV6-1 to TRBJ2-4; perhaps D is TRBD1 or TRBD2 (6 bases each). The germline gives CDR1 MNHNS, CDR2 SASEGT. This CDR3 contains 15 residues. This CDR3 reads CVSSESGADKNIQYF. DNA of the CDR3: TGTGTCAGCAGTGAATCGGGGGCAGACAAAAACATTCAGTACTTC.

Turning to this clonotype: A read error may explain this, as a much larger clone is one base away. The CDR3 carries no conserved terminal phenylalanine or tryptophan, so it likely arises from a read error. The CDR3 loop is CASRMTVNYGYTV. CDR3 coding DNA: TGCGCCAGCAGGATGACAGTTAACTATGGCTACACCGTC. This sequence joins TRBV10-2 and TRBJ1-2, with D possibly TRBD1 on 5 matching bases. V was cut by 6 bases and J by 1 base, with 9 bases left in between. Germline CDR1 and CDR2: WSHSY and SAAADI. The CDR3 is 13 amino acids.

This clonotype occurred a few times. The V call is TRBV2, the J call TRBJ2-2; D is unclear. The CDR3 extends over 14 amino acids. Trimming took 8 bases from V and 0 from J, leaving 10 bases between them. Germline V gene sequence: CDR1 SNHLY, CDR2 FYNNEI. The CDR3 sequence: CASLQHSNTGELFF. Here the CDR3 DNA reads TGTGCCAGCTTACAGCATTCGAACACCGGGGAGCTGTTTTTT.

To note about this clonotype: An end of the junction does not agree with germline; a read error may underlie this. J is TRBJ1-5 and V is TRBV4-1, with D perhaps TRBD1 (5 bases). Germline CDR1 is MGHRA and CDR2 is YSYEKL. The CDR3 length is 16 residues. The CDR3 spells CASSQDGGIGDQPQHF. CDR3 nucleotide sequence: TGCGCCAGTAGCCAAGATGGGGGGATTGGCGATCAGCCCCAGCATTTT.

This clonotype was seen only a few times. CDR3 nucleotides: TGCGCCAGCAGCTTGGGGACTAGCGACACCGGGGAGCTGTTTTTT. Amino acids: CASSLGTSDTGELFF. The chain combines TRBV5-1 with TRBJ2-2; TRBD2 matches 9 bases. This CDR3 has 15 residues. Germline CDR1 SGHRS, CDR2 YFSETQ. J lost 3 bases, V lost 0 bases, and 0 bases had no gene match.

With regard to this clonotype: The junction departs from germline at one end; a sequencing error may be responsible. CDR3 nucleotides: TGTGCCAGCAGTGGGACAGGGAATTCATCCCTCCACTTT. This codes for CASSGTGNSSLHF. The genes are TRBV25-1 and TRBJ1-6; TRBD1 matches at 8 bases. The CDR3 has 13 residues. Germline CDR1 is MGHDK and CDR2 is SYGVNS.

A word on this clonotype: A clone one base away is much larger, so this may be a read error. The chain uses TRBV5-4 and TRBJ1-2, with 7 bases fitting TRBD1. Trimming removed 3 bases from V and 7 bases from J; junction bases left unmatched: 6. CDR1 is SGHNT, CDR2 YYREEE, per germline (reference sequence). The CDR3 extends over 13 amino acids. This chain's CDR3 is CASSYGQVSGYTF. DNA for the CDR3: TGTGCCAGCAGCTACGGACAGGTCTCTGGCTACACCTTC.

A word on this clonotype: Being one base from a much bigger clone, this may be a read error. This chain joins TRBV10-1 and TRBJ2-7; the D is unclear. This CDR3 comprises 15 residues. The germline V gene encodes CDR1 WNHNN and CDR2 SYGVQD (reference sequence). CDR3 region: CDSSASQRRGYEQYF. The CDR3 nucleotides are TGCGACAGCAGTGCGTCTCAGAGAAGAGGCTACGAGCAGTACTTC.

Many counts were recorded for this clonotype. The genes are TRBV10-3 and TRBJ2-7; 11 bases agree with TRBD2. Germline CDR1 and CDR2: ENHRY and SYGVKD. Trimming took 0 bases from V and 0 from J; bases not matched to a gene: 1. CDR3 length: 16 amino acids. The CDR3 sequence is CAISESGLADSYEQYF. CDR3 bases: TGTGCCATCAGTGAGTCGGGACTAGCGGACTCCTACGAGCAGTACTTC.

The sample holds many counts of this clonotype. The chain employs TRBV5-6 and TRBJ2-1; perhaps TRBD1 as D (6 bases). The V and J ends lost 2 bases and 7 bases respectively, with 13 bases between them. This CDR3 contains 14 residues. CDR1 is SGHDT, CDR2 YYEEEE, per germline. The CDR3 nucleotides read TGTGCCAGCAGCTTCCAGGCAGGGGCTAATGAGCAGTTCTTC. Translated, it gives CASSFQAGANEQFF.

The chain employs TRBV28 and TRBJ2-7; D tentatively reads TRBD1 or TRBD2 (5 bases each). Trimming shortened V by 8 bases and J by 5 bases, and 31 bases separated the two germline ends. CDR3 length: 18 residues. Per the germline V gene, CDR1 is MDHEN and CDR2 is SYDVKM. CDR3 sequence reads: CASCLSEWGNPGGNEQYF. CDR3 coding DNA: TGTGCCAGCTGCCTATCCGAGTGGGGGAACCCTGGGGGAAACGAGCAGTACTTC.

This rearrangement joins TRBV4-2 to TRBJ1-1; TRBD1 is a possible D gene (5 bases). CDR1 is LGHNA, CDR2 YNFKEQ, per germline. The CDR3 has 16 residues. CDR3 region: CACSPLEGRGGTEAFF. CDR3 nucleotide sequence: TGTGCATGCAGCCCATTGGAAGGTCGGGGGGGCACTGAAGCTTTCTTT.

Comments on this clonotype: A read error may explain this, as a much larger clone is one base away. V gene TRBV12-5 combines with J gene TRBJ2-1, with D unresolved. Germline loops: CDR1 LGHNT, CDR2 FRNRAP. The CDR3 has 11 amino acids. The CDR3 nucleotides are TGTGGTAGTGATCTGTACAATGAGCAGTTCTTC. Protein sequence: CGSDLYNEQFF.

CDR3 in DNA: TGTGCCATCATCAGGCAGGAGGTAGACAATGAGCAGTTCTTC. Its protein is CAIIRQEVDNEQFF. This sequence joins TRBV10-3 and TRBJ2-1, with D possibly matching TRBD2 (5 bases). CDR3 length: 14 amino acids. Trimming removed 7 bases at V and 5 bases at J, with 15 bases between. The germline V gene encodes CDR1 ENHRY and CDR2 SYGVKD.

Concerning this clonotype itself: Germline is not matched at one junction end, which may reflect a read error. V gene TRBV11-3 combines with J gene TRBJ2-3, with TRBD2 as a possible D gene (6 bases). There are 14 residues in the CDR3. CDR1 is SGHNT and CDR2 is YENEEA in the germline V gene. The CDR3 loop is CASSFRTNTDAQYF. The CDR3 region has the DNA TGCGCCAGCAGCTTCAGGACTAACACAGATGCGCAGTATTTT.

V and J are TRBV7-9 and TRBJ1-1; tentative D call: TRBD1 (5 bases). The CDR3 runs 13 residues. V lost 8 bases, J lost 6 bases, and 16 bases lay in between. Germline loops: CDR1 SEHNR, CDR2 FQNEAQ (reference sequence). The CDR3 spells CASLKQVNSEAFF. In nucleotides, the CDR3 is TGTGCCAGCCTGAAACAGGTCAACTCTGAAGCTTTCTTT.

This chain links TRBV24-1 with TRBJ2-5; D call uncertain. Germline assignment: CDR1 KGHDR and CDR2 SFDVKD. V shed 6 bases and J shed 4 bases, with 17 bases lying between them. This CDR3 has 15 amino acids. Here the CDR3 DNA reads TGTGCCACCAGTCCGGGCGTTTCCGGCCGAGAGACCCAGTACTTC. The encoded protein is CATSPGVSGRETQYF.

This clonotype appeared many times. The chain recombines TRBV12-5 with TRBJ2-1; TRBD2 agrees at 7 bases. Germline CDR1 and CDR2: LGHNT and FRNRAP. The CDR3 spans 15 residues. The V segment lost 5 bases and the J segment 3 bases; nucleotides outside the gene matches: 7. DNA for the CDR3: TGTGCTAGTGGTCTATCTAGCGGACTCTACAATGAGCAGTTCTTC. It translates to CASGLSSGLYNEQFF.

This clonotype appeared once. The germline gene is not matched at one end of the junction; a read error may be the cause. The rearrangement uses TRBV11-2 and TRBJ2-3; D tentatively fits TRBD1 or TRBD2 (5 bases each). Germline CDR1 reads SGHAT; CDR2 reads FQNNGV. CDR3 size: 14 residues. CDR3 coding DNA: TGTGCCAGCAGCTTAGAGAGTGGACTGGGGGAGCAGTGTTTT. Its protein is CASSLESGLGEQCF.

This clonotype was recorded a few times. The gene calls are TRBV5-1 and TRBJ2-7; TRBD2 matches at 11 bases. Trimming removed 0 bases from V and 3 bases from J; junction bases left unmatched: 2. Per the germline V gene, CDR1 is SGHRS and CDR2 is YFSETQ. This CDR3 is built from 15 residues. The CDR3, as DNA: TGCGCCAGCAGCTTGGCCCTAGCGGGAGGCTACGAGCAGTACTTC. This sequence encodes CASSLALAGGYEQYF.